This passage covers 32 T cell receptor beta chains from one sample sequenced in a study of CD8 T cells in ankylosing spondylitis. TCRdb re-analysed the 5' RACE reads in MiXCR, keeping a single row per CDR3 protein. The sample comprises roughly 250,000 distinct CDR3 sequences, less than 10% of which are singletons, and about 6.5% rests with the top ten. The source material was blood, either unsorted or a sorted T cell fraction (not recorded which). Every receptor here comes from a male donor with ankylosing spondylitis or in good health (not recorded which).

This clonotype was seen repeatedly, ten times or more. The chain links TRBV6-1 to TRBJ2-1; TRBD2 is a possible D gene (5 bases). Germline lookup yields CDR1 MNHNS and CDR2 SASEGT. V dropped 9 bases and J dropped 12 bases, with 9 bases sitting between them. This CDR3 contains 9 residues. CDR3 coding DNA: TGTGCCAGTAGCGTCCCGCAGTTCTTC. This encodes CASSVPQFF.

This clonotype has ten or more counts. The J gene is TRBJ1-3, the V gene TRBV7-9, with no clear D. V shed 4 bases and J shed 4 bases, with 17 bases lying between them. The CDR3 consists of 16 residues. The germline CDR1 and CDR2 sequences are SEHNR and FQNEAQ (reference sequence). The CDR3 DNA reads TGTGCCAGCAGCTCCGAGAGACTAGGGAGGGGAAACACCATATATTTT. This sequence encodes CASSSERLGRGNTIYF.

The gene calls are TRBV7-2 and TRBJ2-1, with TRBD2 matching 8 bases. The CDR3 totals 13 residues. Germline V gives CDR1 SGHTA, CDR2 FQGNSA. J was trimmed by 9 bases and V by 5 bases; bases with no gene match: 6. The CDR3 here is CASSDGGAREQFF. The CDR3 DNA is TGTGCCAGCAGCGACGGGGGGGCTCGTGAGCAGTTCTTC. Complete variable domain (other parts from reference TRBV7-2 and TRBJ2-1): GAGVSQSPSNKVTEKGKDVELRCDPISGHTALYWYRQSLGQGLEFLIYFQGNSAPDKSGLPSDRFSAERTGGSVSTLTIQRTQQEDSAVYLCASSDGGAREQFFGPGTRLTVL.

The V and J genes are TRBV7-8 and TRBJ1-1, with 7 bases aligning to TRBD1. The J segment lost 4 bases and the V segment lost 5 bases, leaving 10 bases of the junction unmatched. This CDR3 contains 15 residues. Germline V gene data show CDR1 as SGHVS and CDR2 as FQNEAQ. The CDR3 sequence: CASSPRQGLGTEAFF. The CDR3 nucleotides read TGTGCCAGCAGCCCCAGACAGGGTCTTGGCACTGAAGCTTTCTTT.

This clonotype showed up many times. This rearrangement joins TRBV5-1 to TRBJ2-5, with D maybe TRBD2 (6 bases). CDR1 is SGHRS and CDR2 is YFSETQ in the germline V gene. The CDR3 runs 14 residues. V lost 4 bases to trimming and J lost 1 base, with 11 bases between them. The CDR3 protein is CASSSGPLQETQYF. The CDR3 DNA reads TGCGCCAGCAGCAGCGGGCCTCTCCAAGAGACCCAGTACTTC.

This clonotype was found many times. The chain couples TRBV30 to TRBJ2-1; D is perhaps TRBD2 (5 bases). In germline, CDR1 is GTSNPN, CDR2 SVGIG (reference sequence). This CDR3 contains 11 residues. Between the trimmed V and J ends, which lost 7 bases and 8 bases, there was a span of 12 bases. The DNA of the CDR3 is TGTGCCTTGGACGCGAGGGATGAGCAGTTCTTC. This sequence encodes CALDARDEQFF.

This clonotype has just a few counts. V gene TRBV20-1 combines with J gene TRBJ1-3, with a weak D call TRBD1 (5 bases). Germline V gene sequence: CDR1 DFQATT, CDR2 SNEGSKA (reference sequence). V lost 6 bases and J 6 bases, leaving 18 bases between the germline ends. This CDR3 is built from 14 residues. This CDR3 reads CSAMRAGRVNTIYF. Written as DNA, the CDR3 is TGCAGTGCCATGAGGGCAGGGAGAGTAAACACCATATATTTT.

This clonotype was seen more than once but under ten times. This chain links TRBV5-4 with TRBJ2-5; 12 bases match TRBD2. V lost 4 bases, J lost 2 bases, and 6 bases stayed unmatched. Per the germline V gene, CDR1 is SGHNT and CDR2 is YYREEE (reference sequence). The CDR3 totals 16 residues. DNA of the CDR3: TGTGCCAGCAGCGGCCAACTAGCGGGGGGTCAAGAGACCCAGTACTTC. Translating it yields CASSGQLAGGQETQYF.

This clonotype was recorded at least ten times. The rearrangement uses TRBV6-1 and TRBJ1-1; TRBD1 matches at 8 bases. Trimming removed 6 bases from V and 2 bases from J; junction bases left unmatched: 11. CDR3 length: 16 amino acids. From germline, CDR1 is MNHNS and CDR2 SASEGT. Here the CDR3 DNA reads TGTGCCAGCAGCCGAGACAGGGGAGTAGGAAACACTGAAGCTTTCTTT. Translated, it gives CASSRDRGVGNTEAFF.

V and J are TRBV4-1 and TRBJ2-1, with D perhaps TRBD2 (7 bases). The V gene lost 0 bases and the J gene lost 2 bases, with 11 bases spanning the gap. This CDR3 is 16 amino acids long. Germline V gives CDR1 MGHRA, CDR2 YSYEKL. The CDR3 is CASSQEGGGPYNEQFF. The CDR3 nucleotides read TGCGCCAGCAGCCAAGAAGGGGGAGGGCCCTACAATGAGCAGTTCTTC.

Many counts were recorded for this clonotype. V and J are TRBV13 and TRBJ2-5; TRBD1 matches at 8 bases. V dropped 3 bases and J dropped 5; count of bases not matched to a gene: 5. CDR3 length equals 14 residues. Germline CDR1 is PRHDT and CDR2 is FYEKMQ (reference sequence). The CDR3 loop reads CASSFQGAGETQYF. CDR3 coding DNA: TGTGCCAGCAGCTTTCAGGGGGCTGGGGAGACCCAGTACTTC.

This chain connects TRBV9 to TRBJ2-5; unclear D gene. The CDR3 has 13 amino acids. Germline assignment: CDR1 SGDLS and CDR2 YYNGEE. V shed 1 base and J shed 5 bases, with 9 bases lying between them. The CDR3 protein is CASSVSLVETQYF. The CDR3 DNA reads TGTGCCAGCAGCGTAAGCTTGGTGGAGACCCAGTACTTC.

This clonotype has at least ten counts. The gene calls are TRBV12-3 or TRBV12-4 and TRBJ2-3, with 8 positions matching TRBD1. The CDR3 is 15 residues long. Trimming took 0 bases from V and 5 from J; bases not matched to a gene: 4. Here the CDR3 reads CASSLAKQGGDTQYF. The DNA of the CDR3 is TGTGCCAGCAGTTTAGCTAAACAGGGGGGAGATACGCAGTATTTT.

DNA for the CDR3: TGTGCCACCAGCTTAGGGACAGGGGGAGGGAATGAGCAGTTCTTC. Its translation is CATSLGTGGGNEQFF. The genes are TRBV15 and TRBJ2-1; 11 bases are shared with TRBD1. The ends lost 5 bases at V and 7 bases at J; junction bases unmatched: 7. Per germline, CDR1 LNHNV and CDR2 YYDKDF (reference sequence). The CDR3 loop spans 15 amino acids.

This clonotype showed up many times. The V and J genes are TRBV24-1 and TRBJ2-3; the match to TRBD1 covers 7 bases. Looked up from germline, CDR1 is KGHDR and CDR2 is SFDVKD. The junction had 9 bases not matched to a gene; V was cut back by 4 bases and J by 0 bases. The CDR3 extends over 17 amino acids. CDR3 in DNA: TGTGCCACCAGTGACCTCGGGACAGATACTAGCACAGATACGCAGTATTTT. This gives the protein CATSDLGTDTSTDTQYF.

This clonotype was picked up many times. V is TRBV29-1 and J is TRBJ2-7; D is undetermined. Trimming shortened V by 6 bases and J by 3 bases, and 9 bases separated the two germline ends. This CDR3 comprises 11 residues. Looked up from germline, CDR1 is SQVTM and CDR2 is ANQGSEA. CDR3 sequence reads: CSVTGFYEQYF. For the CDR3, the DNA is TGCAGCGTGACGGGCTTCTACGAGCAGTACTTC.

This clonotype showed up just a few times. The rearrangement joins TRBV7-2 to TRBJ2-7; D call uncertain. Germline V lookup: CDR1 SGHTA, CDR2 FQGNSA. Trimming removed 4 bases at V and 0 bases at J, with 16 bases between. There are 16 residues in the CDR3. CDR3 nucleotides: TGTGCCAGCAGCTCCCCCAGGTACTACAGCTCCTACGAGCAGTACTTC. It codes for CASSSPRYYSSYEQYF.

V is TRBV11-2 and J is TRBJ2-1; TRBD1 might be the D (5 bases). The CDR3 has 14 amino acids. Germline CDR1 is SGHAT and CDR2 is FQNNGV. Trimming took off 2 bases at V and 10 bases at J, with 15 bases between the two ends. DNA of the CDR3: TGTGCCAGCAGCTTAAATTCAGGGTATGAGGAGCAGTTCTTC. Translating gives CASSLNSGYEEQFF.

Comment on this clonotype: A much more abundant neighbour one base away suggests this may be a read error. The chain employs TRBV5-1 and TRBJ1-6; D gene unclear. This CDR3 contains 14 residues. Germline CDR1 is SGHRS and CDR2 is YFSETQ. The CDR3 sequence is CASSEPGYNSSLHF. In DNA form, the CDR3 reads TGCGCCAGCAGTGAACCGGGGTATAATTCATCCCTCCACTTT.

This clonotype was seen more than once but under ten times. The chain uses TRBV20-1 and TRBJ1-1, with 10 bases matching TRBD1. Losses at the gene ends were 4 bases for V and 5 bases for J; bases not matched to a gene: 4. The CDR3 sequence is 13 residues long. Germline CDR1 and CDR2: DFQATT and SNEGSKA (reference sequence). The CDR3 DNA sequence: TGCAGTGCTAAGACAGGGGGCGCAACTGAAGCTTTCTTT. Encoded protein: CSAKTGGATEAFF.

This clonotype appeared many times. The gene calls are TRBV5-6 and TRBJ2-1; no reliable D call. V dropped 2 bases and J dropped 4 bases, with 10 bases sitting between them. The germline V gene encodes CDR1 SGHDT and CDR2 YYEEEE. This CDR3 has 14 amino acids. The CDR3 coding sequence is TGTGCCAGCAGCTTATTTGTACTGTACAATGAGCAGTTCTTC. Amino acid sequence: CASSLFVLYNEQFF. The whole variable domain, filled in from reference TRBV5-6 and TRBJ2-1, reads DAGVTQSPTHLIKTRGQQVTLRCSPKSGHDTVSWYQQALGQGPQFIFQYYEEEERQRGNFPDRFSGHQFPNYSSELNVNALLLGDSALYLCASSLFVLYNEQFFGPGTRLTVL.

The sample holds many counts of this clonotype. The V call is TRBV10-3, the J call TRBJ2-3; 10 bases match TRBD1. The CDR3 is 15 residues long. Trimming took 6 bases from V and 5 from J; bases not matched to a gene: 8. Germline V gene lookup returns CDR1 ENHRY and CDR2 SYGVKD. CDR3 in amino acids: CAIRSGTGVQDTQYF. CDR3 nucleotides: TGTGCCATCAGATCCGGGACAGGGGTGCAAGATACGCAGTATTTT.

This clonotype was counted only a few times. The chain has TRBV30 and TRBJ1-1; TRBD1 matches at 7 bases. Germline V gene lookup returns CDR1 GTSNPN and CDR2 SVGIG (reference sequence). This CDR3 is built from 14 residues. J lost 0 bases, V lost 4 bases, and 5 bases had no gene match. CDR3 coding DNA: TGTGCCTGGAACTGGGACAGCCTGAACACTGAAGCTTTCTTT. Residues: CAWNWDSLNTEAFF.

Remarks on this clonotype: Being one base from a much bigger clone, this may be a read error. This CDR3 fails to terminate in the conserved phenylalanine or tryptophan, so it likely reflects a read error. The chain links TRBV29-1 to TRBJ1-1; D remains ambiguous. CDR3 size: 13 residues. The germline V and J ends were trimmed by 5 bases and 3 bases, with 13 bases remaining between them. From germline, CDR1 is SQVTM and CDR2 ANQGSEA. The CDR3 here is CSVRSGFDTEAFI. The CDR3 nucleotides are TGCAGCGTTCGATCCGGGTTTGACACTGAAGCTTTCATT.

The chain joins TRBV6-2 or TRBV6-3 to TRBJ1-5; TRBD1 agrees at 9 bases. Looked up from germline, CDR1 is MNHEY and CDR2 is SVGEGT. The CDR3 sequence is 13 residues long. The V gene end was trimmed by 6 bases and the J gene end by 7 bases; junction bases not matched to a gene: 4. Here the CDR3 reads CASSRDREQPQHF. As DNA, the CDR3 is TGTGCCAGCAGCCGGGACAGGGAACAGCCCCAGCATTTT.

Ten or more counts support this clonotype. The chain uses TRBV4-3 and TRBJ1-3; a weak D match, TRBD1 (5 bases). V was trimmed by 1 base and J by 0 bases, leaving 10 bases between them. Germline CDR1 reads LGHNA; CDR2 reads YSLEER. The CDR3 has 16 residues. The CDR3 spells CASSQGGLSSGNTIYF. Written as DNA, the CDR3 is TGCGCCAGCAGCCAAGGGGGCCTATCCTCTGGAAACACCATATATTTT.

This clonotype was detected many times. The chain recombines TRBV5-1 with TRBJ2-3; 11 bases map to TRBD2. Trimming took 1 base from V and 3 from J; bases not matched to a gene: 4. Germline V CDR1 and CDR2: SGHRS, YFSETQ. The CDR3 sequence is 16 residues long. The DNA of the CDR3 is TGCGCCAGCAGCTTGATGGGACTAGCGGAAACAGATACGCAGTATTTT. As protein: CASSLMGLAETDTQYF.

This clonotype appeared many times. The chain links TRBV20-1 to TRBJ2-4; 9 bases align to TRBD1. This CDR3 is 16 amino acids long. V gave up 0 bases and J gave up 3 bases; unmatched junction bases: 6. Germline-derived CDR1 and CDR2 are DFQATT and SNEGSKA (reference sequence). This CDR3 is CSAREWTGVGKNIQYF. DNA of the CDR3: TGCAGTGCTAGAGAATGGACAGGGGTGGGCAAAAACATTCAGTACTTC.

This clonotype showed up many times. The chain couples TRBV6-6 to TRBJ2-5; D gene unclear. V lost 5 bases and J 1 base, leaving 8 bases between the germline ends. CDR1 and CDR2 (germline): MNHNY, SVGAGI (reference sequence). The length of the CDR3 is 13 residues. As DNA, the CDR3 is TGTGCCAGCAGTCGCGAGGCCCAAGAGACCCAGTACTTC. Translation gives CASSREAQETQYF.

Remarks on this clonotype: A read error is possible here, since a much larger clone lies one base away. The chain recombines TRBV26 with TRBJ2-1; the D call of TRBD2 is as the table states it, not checked on the DNA. TRBV26 corresponds to a pseudogene. The CDR3 covers 19 residues. The CDR3 DNA reads as TGTGCCAGCTGTTTCAGGGGACAGACCGCTAGCGGGAGGCCCAATGAGCAGTTCTTC. It specifies CASCFRGQTASGRPNEQFF.

This clonotype was picked up many times. The chain has TRBV5-5 and TRBJ2-3; 10 positions match TRBD1. CDR1 SGHKS and CDR2 YYEKEE come from the germline V gene (reference sequence). The CDR3 loop spans 15 amino acids. Germline trimming cut 1 base from V and 4 bases from J; bases unmatched to any gene: 3. CDR3 DNA: TGTGCCAGCAGCTTGTTCGGACAGGGGGCAGATACGCAGTATTTT. Translation: CASSLFGQGADTQYF.

This clonotype was recorded many times. The J gene is TRBJ1-1, the V gene TRBV29-1; D uncertain. Trimming took off 8 bases at V and 0 bases at J, with 10 bases between the two ends. The CDR3 totals 12 residues. Germline CDR1 is SQVTM and CDR2 is ANQGSEA. The CDR3 region is CSFRTVNTEAFF. In nucleotides, the CDR3 is TGCAGCTTCCGGACGGTGAACACTGAAGCTTTCTTT.